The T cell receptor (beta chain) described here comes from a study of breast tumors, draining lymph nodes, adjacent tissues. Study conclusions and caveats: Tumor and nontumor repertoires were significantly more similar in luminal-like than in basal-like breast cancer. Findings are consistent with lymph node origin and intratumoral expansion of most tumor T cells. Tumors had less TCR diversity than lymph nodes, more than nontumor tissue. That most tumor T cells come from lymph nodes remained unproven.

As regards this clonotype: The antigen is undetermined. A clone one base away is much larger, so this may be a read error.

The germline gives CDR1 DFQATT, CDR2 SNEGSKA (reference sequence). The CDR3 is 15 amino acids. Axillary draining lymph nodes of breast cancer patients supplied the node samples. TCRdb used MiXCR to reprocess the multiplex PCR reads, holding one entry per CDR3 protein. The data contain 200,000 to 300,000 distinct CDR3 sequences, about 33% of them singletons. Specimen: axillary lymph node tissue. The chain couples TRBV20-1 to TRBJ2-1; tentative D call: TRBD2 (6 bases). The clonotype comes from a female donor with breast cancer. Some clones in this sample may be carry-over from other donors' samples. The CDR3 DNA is TGCAGTGCTAGAGATTATAGCGGCCGCTACAATGGGCAGTTCTTC. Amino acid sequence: CSARDYSGRYNGQFF.